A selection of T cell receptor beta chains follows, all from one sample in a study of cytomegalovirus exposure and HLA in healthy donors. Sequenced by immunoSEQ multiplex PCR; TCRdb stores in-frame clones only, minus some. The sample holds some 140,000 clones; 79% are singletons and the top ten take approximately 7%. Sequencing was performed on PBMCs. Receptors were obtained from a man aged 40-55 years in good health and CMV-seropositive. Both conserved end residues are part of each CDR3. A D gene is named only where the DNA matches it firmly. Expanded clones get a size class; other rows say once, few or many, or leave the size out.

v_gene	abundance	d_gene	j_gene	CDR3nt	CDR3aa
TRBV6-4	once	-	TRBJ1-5	TGTGCCAGCAGTGAGGGGGCGAACAATCAGCCCCAGCATTTT	CASSEGANNQPQHF
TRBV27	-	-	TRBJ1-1	TGTGCCAGCAGTGGGGCGCCAGGGCACATGAACACTGAAGCTTTCTTT	CASSGAPGHMNTEAFF
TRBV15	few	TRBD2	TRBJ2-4	TGTGCCACCAGCATTGGACTAGCGGGATGGAACATTCAGTACTTC	CATSIGLAGWNIQYF
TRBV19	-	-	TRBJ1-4	TGTGCCAGTAGTGGCACGAATGAAAAACTGTTTTTT	CASSGTNEKLFF
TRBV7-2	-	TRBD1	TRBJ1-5	TGTGCCAGCAGCTTAAGGGACAGAGATCAGCCCCAGCATTTT	CASSLRDRDQPQHF
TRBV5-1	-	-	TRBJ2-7	TGCGCCAGCAGCTTGTCGGGGGAAACCTACGAGCAGTACTTC	CASSLSGETYEQYF
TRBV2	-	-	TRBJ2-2	TGTGCCAGCACAACGGTCGGGGAGCTGTTTTTT	CASTTVGELFF
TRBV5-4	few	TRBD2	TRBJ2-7	TGTGCCAGCAGCCTCCGGACTAGCGGGAGCCACGAGCAGTACTTC	CASSLRTSGSHEQYF
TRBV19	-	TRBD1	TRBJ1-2	TGTGCCAGTAGTACCGGGGGACAGGGTGATGGCTACACCTTC	CASSTGGQGDGYTF
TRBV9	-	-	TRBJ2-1	TGTGCCAGCAGCGTAGATGCAAAAAAGGGAGGGGGAGCGGGTAGCTCCTACAATGAGCAGTTCTTC	CASSVDAKKGGGAGSSYNEQFF
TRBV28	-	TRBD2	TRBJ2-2	TGTGCCAGCACCCCCTCGCGGGAGGGTGCGGGGGAGCTGTTTTTT	CASTPSREGAGELFF
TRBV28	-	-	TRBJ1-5	TGTGCCAGCAGTTTATCCGGGACATTAAACAATCAGCCCCAGCATTTT	CASSLSGTLNNQPQHF
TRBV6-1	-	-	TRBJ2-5	TGTGCCAGCAGTGACCTAGTAGGAGGGGTCTGGGCAAGCCAAGAGACCCAGTACTTC	CASSDLVGGVWASQETQYF
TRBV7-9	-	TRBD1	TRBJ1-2	TGTGCCAGCAGCTCGACAGGGTTGAACTATGGCTACACCTTC	CASSSTGLNYGYTF
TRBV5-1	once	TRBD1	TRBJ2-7	TGCGCCAGCAGCCGGACAGGGGGCGCGTCCTACGAGCAGTACTTC	CASSRTGGASYEQYF
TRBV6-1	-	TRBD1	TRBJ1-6	TGTGCCAGCAGGACAGGGGGACGAATGGGCCATTCCCACTTT	CASRTGGRMGHSHF
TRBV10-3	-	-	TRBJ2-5	TGTGCCAGCAGTAGAGGGAAGGAAGTCGAGACCCAGTACTTC	CASSRGKEVETQYF
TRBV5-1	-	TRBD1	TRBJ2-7	TGCGCCAGCAGCGTGAGAGGGGACAGCAACTACGAGCAGTACTTC	CASSVRGDSNYEQYF
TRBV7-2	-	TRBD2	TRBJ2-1	TGTGCCAGCAGCTTCCCCAGCGGGGCGGCCTACAATGAGCAGTTCTTC	CASSFPSGAAYNEQFF